These 2 T cell receptor beta chains were all obtained from the same sample, sequenced in a study of regulatory T cells in long-lasting Graves disease. Time point: newly diagnosed GD, antithyroid drugs for less than 3 months. Researchers made the TCR library from RNA that was extracted from PBMCs. iRepertoire HTBI primers and Arm-PCR of CDR3 regions built TCR beta libraries. MiXCR was run by TCRdb on the multiplex PCR reads, yielding one entry per CDR3 protein. The sample has about 530,000 distinct CDR3 sequences, more than 15% seen once. This sample also appeared in a second study, on T cells in Graves' hyperthyroidism and ophthalmopathy.

The specimen comprised peripheral blood mononuclear cells (PBMCs), sampled at new diagnosis, from a patient treated with antithyroid drugs. The receptors were sampled from a woman aged 40 to 65 with Graves disease.

This clonotype was seen at least ten times. The chain uses TRBV19 and TRBJ1-5; TRBD1 aligns across 7 bases. Germline V gene sequence: CDR1 LNHDA, CDR2 SQIVND (reference sequence). J was trimmed by 1 base and V by 8 bases; bases with no gene match: 8. This CDR3 is built from 15 residues. The CDR3 region has the DNA TGTGCCAGTGTCCGAGGGGGCGAAAGCAATCAGCCCCAGCATTTT. It specifies CASVRGGESNQPQHF.

The chain's CDR3 is CASSPGTGGAPYNSPLHF. The CDR3 region has the DNA TGTGCCAGCAGCCCCGGGACAGGGGGCGCGCCCTATAATTCACCCCTCCACTTT. This sequence joins TRBV7-3 and TRBJ1-6; 12 bases agree with TRBD1. Germline CDR1 is SGHTA and CDR2 is FQGTGA. Trimming cost V 5 bases and J 2 bases; bases outside gene matches: 7. This CDR3 is 18 amino acids long.